Presented here are 23 T cell receptor beta chains from one specimen sequenced in a study of shared clonotypes between healthy human individuals. The method was immunoSEQ multiplex PCR; TCRdb's version includes in-frame clones alone and lacks a portion of them. The data show more than 2 million clones, approximately 95% seen once. Sample: naive CD4+ T cells sorted from blood. Subset specified: CD45RA+ positively selected. Receptors originate from a man in his late teens or twenties in good health.

The chain joins TRBV5-1 to TRBJ2-7, with D perhaps matching TRBD1 or TRBD2 (6 bases each). V shed 4 bases and J shed 5 bases, with 22 bases lying between them. This CDR3 region has 16 residues. The germline CDR1 and CDR2 sequences are SGHRS and YFSETQ. Here the CDR3 reads CASSPGAISLGDEQYF. DNA for the CDR3: TGCGCCAGCAGCCCGGGGGCGATCTCCCTAGGCGACGAGCAGTACTTC.

The chain couples TRBV6-5 to TRBJ2-7, with 10 bases identical to TRBD1. This CDR3 is 16 amino acids long. Germline lookup yields CDR1 MNHEY and CDR2 SVGAGI. J was trimmed by 2 bases and V by 4 bases; bases with no gene match: 8. The CDR3 DNA reads as TGTGCCAGCAGTTCCCCGACAGGGGGCTATCCCTACGAGCAGTACTTC. Protein: CASSSPTGGYPYEQYF.

The CDR3 here is CASSLGDRGQVTEAFF. The CDR3 coding sequence is TGTGCCAGCAGCTTGGGGGACAGGGGGCAGGTCACTGAAGCTTTCTTT. V and J are TRBV5-4 and TRBJ1-1; 12 nucleotides align to TRBD1. The trim removed 0 bases at V and 4 bases at J, leaving 4 bases unmatched. This CDR3 spans 16 amino acids. Germline V gene sequence: CDR1 SGHNT, CDR2 YYREEE (reference sequence). The whole variable domain, remainder taken from reference TRBV5-4 and TRBJ1-1, is ETGVTQSPTHLIKTRGQQVTLRCSSQSGHNTVSWYQQALGQGPQFIFQYYREEENGRGNFPPRFSGLQFPNYSSELNVNALELDDSALYLCASSLGDRGQVTEAFFGQGTRLTVV.

The chain links TRBV12-5 to TRBJ2-3; D gene unclear. Trimming took off 0 bases at V and 9 bases at J, with 16 bases between the two ends. This CDR3 is built from 15 residues. Germline CDR1 LGHNT, CDR2 FRNRAP. CDR3 amino acids: CASGLVVSSQWTQYF. For the CDR3, the DNA is TGTGCTAGTGGTTTGGTTGTCAGCTCCCAATGGACGCAGTATTTT.

The chain combines TRBV6-4 with TRBJ2-6; D unclear. Germline V lookup: CDR1 MRHNA, CDR2 SNTAGT. Trimming removed 4 bases at V and 0 bases at J, with 4 bases between. CDR3 length: 14 amino acids. The CDR3 protein is CASSVFSGANVLTF. CDR3 sequence (DNA): TGTGCCAGCAGTGTTTTCTCTGGGGCCAACGTCCTGACTTTC.

The gene calls are TRBV7-2 and TRBJ1-4, with 10 positions matching TRBD1. The CDR3 spans 16 residues. V shed 5 bases, J shed 8 bases, and the junction held 11 bases outside the gene matches. Germline V CDR1 and CDR2: SGHTA, FQGNSA. The CDR3 loop reads CASSPGRQGAMEKLFF. The DNA of the CDR3 is TGTGCCAGCAGCCCAGGCCGACAGGGGGCTATGGAAAAACTGTTTTTT.

This rearrangement joins TRBV7-9 to TRBJ2-3, with D unclear. The V end was cut by 3 bases, the J end by 5 bases, with 9 bases between. The length of the CDR3 is 13 residues. Germline V lookup: CDR1 SEHNR, CDR2 FQNEAQ (reference sequence). This CDR3 reads CASSLVTLDTQYF. CDR3 nucleotide sequence: TGTGCCAGCAGCTTGGTTACGCTAGATACGCAGTATTTT. Based on the CDR3 plus reference TRBV7-9 and TRBJ2-3, the full variable domain is DTGVSQNPRHKITKRGQNVTFRCDPISEHNRLYWYRQTLGQGPEFLTYFQNEAQLEKSRLLSDRFSAERPKGSFSTLEIQRTEQGDSAMYLCASSLVTLDTQYFGPGTRLTVL.

V usage is TRBV7-2 and J usage is TRBJ1-4; 7 nucleotides agree with TRBD1. The J segment lost 10 bases and the V segment lost 5 bases, leaving 10 bases of the junction unmatched. CDR3 length: 14 amino acids. The germline V gene has CDR1 SGHTA and CDR2 FQGNSA. CDR3 DNA: TGTGCCAGCAGCCCCCGACAGGGATTCGGAAAACTGTTTTTT. Protein sequence: CASSPRQGFGKLFF.

V gene TRBV27 combines with J gene TRBJ1-6, with 11 bases matching TRBD1. Germline V gene lookup returns CDR1 MNHEY and CDR2 SMNVEV (reference sequence). This CDR3 contains 19 residues. The V segment lost 6 bases and the J segment 0 bases; nucleotides outside the gene matches: 10. DNA for the CDR3: TGTGCCAGCAGCCGAGGGACAGGGGGACCGAGCTCCTATAATTCACCCCTCCACTTT. Its protein is CASSRGTGGPSSYNSPLHF.

The chain joins TRBV5-4 to TRBJ1-6; tentative D call: TRBD1 (6 bases). CDR1 is SGHNT and CDR2 is YYREEE in the germline V gene (reference sequence). Trimming took off 0 bases at V and 7 bases at J, with 11 bases between the two ends. CDR3 length equals 15 residues. As DNA, the CDR3 is TGTGCCAGCAGCTTGGCTCAGGGGCGGAATTCACCCCTCCACTTT. Amino acids: CASSLAQGRNSPLHF.

This chain joins TRBV7-2 and TRBJ2-7; TRBD2 aligns across 8 bases. Losses at the gene ends were 5 bases for V and 2 bases for J; bases not matched to a gene: 5. The CDR3 loop spans 14 amino acids. Germline V lookup: CDR1 SGHTA, CDR2 FQGNSA. The CDR3 region has the DNA TGTGCCAGCAGCCAACAGACTAGCGCCTACGAGCAGTACTTC. This gives the protein CASSQQTSAYEQYF.

This chain joins TRBV2 and TRBJ1-1, with a possible D match to TRBD1 (5 bases). CDR1 and CDR2 from the germline V gene are SNHLY and FYNNEI. The CDR3 consists of 12 residues. Trimming pared 6 bases from V and 4 bases from J, leaving 9 bases between. This CDR3 is CASRGRSTEAFF. In DNA, the CDR3 is TGTGCCAGCAGGGGGCGAAGCACTGAAGCTTTCTTT.

CDR3 DNA sequence: TGTGCCAGCAGCGGTACCAGGGTAGGGGAGACCCAGTACTTC. Translation gives CASSGTRVGETQYF. The gene calls are TRBV7-2 and TRBJ2-5, with D possibly matching TRBD1 (5 bases). Trimming took off 5 bases at V and 5 bases at J, with 15 bases between the two ends. This CDR3 comprises 14 residues. The germline CDR1 and CDR2 sequences are SGHTA and FQGNSA.

The chain joins TRBV30 to TRBJ2-5; the D call may be TRBD1 or TRBD2 (5 bases each). V lost 1 base and J 3 bases, leaving 9 bases between the germline ends. The CDR3 spans 13 residues. Germline V gene sequence: CDR1 GTSNPN, CDR2 SVGIG (reference sequence). The CDR3 nucleotides are TGTGCCTGGAGTGGGGGACCGAAAGAGACCCAGTACTTC. It is translated as CAWSGGPKETQYF.

The chain combines TRBV7-3 with TRBJ2-3; 8 nucleotides align to TRBD2. The CDR3 has 14 amino acids. Per the germline V gene, CDR1 is SGHTA and CDR2 is FQGTGA. The trim removed 5 bases at V and 1 base at J, leaving 2 bases unmatched. Here the CDR3 reads CASSPRGGTDTQYF. The CDR3 nucleotides read TGTGCCAGCAGCCCGCGGGGGGGCACAGATACGCAGTATTTT.

J is TRBJ1-4 and V is TRBV28; D perhaps matches TRBD1 (5 bases). V was shortened by 2 bases and J by 5 bases, with 18 bases between the two germline ends. CDR3 length: 17 residues. Per germline, CDR1 MDHEN and CDR2 SYDVKM. The CDR3 sequence: CASSLPLGGAPNEKLFF. CDR3 nucleotides: TGTGCCAGCAGTTTACCCCTCGGCGGGGCTCCAAATGAAAAACTGTTTTTT.

The chain links TRBV18 to TRBJ2-7, with 8 bases identical to TRBD2. CDR3 length: 17 amino acids. The V gene end was trimmed by 2 bases and the J gene end by 2 bases; junction bases not matched to a gene: 11. From germline, CDR1 is KGHSH and CDR2 LQKENI. The CDR3 DNA sequence: TGTGCCAGCTCACCAGTCGGGCCCGGGACTAGTGCCTACGAGCAGTACTTC. Translation gives CASSPVGPGTSAYEQYF.

As concerns this clone: A much bigger clone sits one base away, suggesting this may be a read error. The chain combines TRBV11-2 with TRBJ2-2, with D uncertain. The V gene lost 0 bases and the J gene lost 4 bases, with 3 bases spanning the gap. This CDR3 comprises 13 residues. Looked up from germline, CDR1 is SGHAT and CDR2 is FQNNGV. This CDR3 reads CASSLEGTGELFF. CDR3 DNA sequence: TGTGCCAGCAGCTTAGAGGGCACCGGGGAGCTGTTTTTT. The full variable domain, completed using reference TRBV11-2 and TRBJ2-2, is EAGVAQSPRYKIIEKRQSVAFWCNPISGHATLYWYQQILGQGPKLLIQFQNNGVVDDSQLPKDRFSAERLKGVDSTLKIQPAKLEDSAVYLCASSLEGTGELFFGEGSRLTVL.

The J gene is TRBJ1-5, the V gene TRBV28; 9 positions match TRBD1. V trimming: 4 bases; J trimming: 11 bases; junction bases outside the gene matches: 12. The germline V gene encodes CDR1 MDHEN and CDR2 SYDVKM. The CDR3 covers 15 residues. The DNA for the CDR3 is TGTGCCAGCAGTTCCGGACAGGGGACTTATAGAGCCCAGCATTTT. It is translated as CASSSGQGTYRAQHF.

V usage is TRBV27 and J usage is TRBJ2-7; tentatively, D is TRBD1 (6 bases). Germline V gene data show CDR1 as MNHEY and CDR2 as SMNVEV (reference sequence). Trimming stripped 0 bases from V and 0 bases from J, with 18 bases between. The CDR3 has 18 amino acids. CDR3 nucleotides: TGTGCCAGCAGTTTATCGATCCCCTCAGGGGCAAGCTCCTACGAGCAGTACTTC. The encoded protein is CASSLSIPSGASSYEQYF.

On this clone itself: This CDR3 is also generated by other DNA sequences in the sample. This rearrangement joins TRBV7-9 to TRBJ1-1; the D is unclear. Germline V gene lookup returns CDR1 SEHNR and CDR2 FQNEAQ (reference sequence). This CDR3 contains 13 residues. V lost 1 base and J 1 base, leaving 4 bases between the germline ends. This CDR3 reads CASSLGENTEAFF. The CDR3 DNA is TGTGCCAGCAGCTTAGGTGAGAACACTGAAGCTTTCTTT.

The chain combines TRBV4-1 with TRBJ1-2, with TRBD1 matching 8 bases. The CDR3 has 16 amino acids. The J segment lost 8 bases and the V segment lost 4 bases, leaving 15 bases of the junction unmatched. Germline CDR1 MGHRA, CDR2 YSYEKL. CDR3 DNA sequence: TGCGCCAGCAGCCGAGACTCAACGGACAGGGCTGACGGCTACACCTTC. It translates to CASSRDSTDRADGYTF.

The chain employs TRBV18 and TRBJ2-3, with D hard to call. The germline V and J ends were trimmed by 3 bases and 2 bases, with 15 bases remaining between them. The germline V gene encodes CDR1 KGHSH and CDR2 LQKENI. The CDR3 is 16 amino acids. The CDR3 is CASSPASSRTTDTQYF. The DNA of the CDR3 is TGTGCCAGCTCACCGGCCTCATCCAGGACCACAGATACGCAGTATTTT.